The 2 T cell receptor beta chains below all came from one sample that was sequenced in a study of HIV-infected patients and healthy controls. cDNA was made from approximately 500 ng RNA using alpha and beta constant primers. Alpha and beta chain libraries were made separately by chain-specific third strand synthesis with multiplexing indices. TCRdb passed the 5' RACE reads through MiXCR, listing each CDR3 protein once. Seen here are 18,000 or so distinct CDR3 sequences, about 9.5% observed once, and the top ten hold around 3.3%. No cell fractionation was done, so the repertoire covers all unsorted peripheral blood T cells. The sequencing sample was made of blood. The receptors shown here come from an adult in good health.

The rearrangement joins TRBV11-2 to TRBJ2-3; 10 bases fit TRBD2. The length of the CDR3 is 18 residues. Germline-derived CDR1 and CDR2 are SGHAT and FQNNGV. V lost 2 bases to trimming and J lost 0 bases; unmatched junction nucleotides: 8. This CDR3 reads CASSLLAGETQSTDTQYF. The CDR3 DNA reads as TGTGCCAGCAGCTTACTAGCGGGAGAGACCCAGAGCACAGATACGCAGTATTTT. Together with reference TRBV11-2 and TRBJ2-3, the CDR3 gives the full variable domain: EAGVAQSPRYKIIEKRQSVAFWCNPISGHATLYWYQQILGQGPKLLIQFQNNGVVDDSQLPKDRFSAERLKGVDSTLKIQPAKLEDSAVYLCASSLLAGETQSTDTQYFGPGTRLTVL.

This clonotype is labeled medium-sized. This sequence joins TRBV7-6 and TRBJ2-3; D remains ambiguous. This CDR3 is built from 13 residues. V was cut by 1 base and J by 3 bases, with 5 bases left in between. Germline CDR1 SGHVS, CDR2 FNYEAQ. Here the CDR3 reads CASSLGSTDTQYF. CDR3 sequence (DNA): TGTGCCAGCAGCTTAGGTTCTACAGATACGCAGTATTTT. Full variable domain (remainder filled in from reference TRBV7-6 and TRBJ2-3): GAGVSQSPRYKVTKRGQDVALRCDPISGHVSLYWYRQALGQGPEFLTYFNYEAQQDKSGLPNDRFSAERPEGSISTLTIQRTEQRDSAMYRCASSLGSTDTQYFGPGTRLTVL.